These 8 T cell receptor beta chains share one sample of origin, sequenced in a study of early T cells in non-severe SARS-CoV-2 infection. A single record per CDR3 protein comes from TCRdb applying MiXCR to the 5' RACE reads. The profile covers about 80,000 distinct CDR3 sequences, with 10% to 12% appearing a single time and approximately 4.5% taken by the ten largest. The specimen was whole blood. The receptors stem from an adult who was a healthcare worker with PCR-confirmed SARS-CoV-2 infection or an uninfected control (not recorded which).

J is TRBJ2-1 and V is TRBV21-1. TRBV21-1 counts as a pseudogene. CDR3 length: 16 residues. CDR3 loop: CASSKEDQSSYNEQFF. CDR3 nucleotide sequence: TGTGCCAGCAGCAAAGAGGACCAGAGCTCCTACAATGAGCAGTTCTTC.

With regard to this clonotype: This may arise from a read error, as a much more abundant clone is one base away. The chain recombines TRBV7-9 with TRBJ1-2; D is perhaps TRBD1 (5 bases). The germline CDR1 and CDR2 sequences are SEHNR and FQNEAQ (reference sequence). This CDR3 spans 13 amino acids. The DNA for the CDR3 is TGTGTCAGCGGCGCACAGGACACTGGCGGCTACACCTTC. It encodes CVSGAQDTGGYTF.

This clonotype came up many times. The chain has TRBV2 and TRBJ1-2; D ambiguous. CDR1 SNHLY and CDR2 FYNNEI come from the germline V gene. V lost 9 bases to trimming and J lost 8 bases, with 13 bases between them. This CDR3 comprises 11 residues. The CDR3 nucleotides are TGTGCCAGTAGCAGTCTCGGAGGCTACACCTTC. It codes for CASSSLGGYTF.

The rearrangement links TRBV6-5 to TRBJ1-3; D is unresolved. This CDR3 contains 15 residues. Germline CDR1 MNHEY, CDR2 SVGAGI. Trimming pared 2 bases from V and 3 bases from J, leaving 11 bases between. CDR3 sequence: CASSYLGGDGNTIYF. The CDR3 DNA reads as TGTGCCAGCAGTTACCTGGGTGGAGATGGAAACACCATATATTTT.

The rearrangement uses TRBV7-2 and TRBJ2-5; D ambiguous. The length of the CDR3 is 14 residues. V lost 4 bases to trimming and J lost 1 base, with 10 bases between them. CDR1 SGHTA and CDR2 FQGNSA come from the germline V gene. This CDR3 reads CASSSLGLQETQYF. The DNA for the CDR3 is TGTGCCAGCAGCTCCCTCGGGCTCCAAGAGACCCAGTACTTC.

This clonotype has a count of ten or more. The chain employs TRBV5-6 and TRBJ2-1; 8 positions match TRBD1. The assigned J gene may be wrong: the sequence end matches TRBJ2-7 better. CDR1 is SGHDT and CDR2 is YYEEEE in the germline V gene. CDR3 length equals 16 residues. The DNA for the CDR3 is TGTGCCAGCAGCTTCCTGACAGGGGCTTCCTACAATGAGCAGTACTTC. Translation gives CASSFLTGASYNEQYF.

Only a few counts were recorded for this clonotype. Relative to the germline gene, one junction end is altered; a read error may explain this. The chain joins TRBV9 to TRBJ2-5; D uncertain. Germline V lookup: CDR1 SGDLS, CDR2 YYNGEE. CDR3 length: 14 amino acids. DNA of the CDR3: TGTGCCAGCAGCGTAGAACCCGGATCGAGGACCCAGCACTTC. As protein: CASSVEPGSRTQHF.

V usage is TRBV5-5 and J usage is TRBJ2-2, with 7 positions matching TRBD1. CDR1 is SGHKS and CDR2 is YYEKEE in the germline V gene (reference sequence). Losses at the gene ends were 0 bases for V and 2 bases for J; bases not matched to a gene: 4. The CDR3 sequence is 16 residues long. CDR3 sequence (DNA): TGTGCCAGCAGCTTGGCCCGACAGGGAAACACCGGGGAGCTGTTTTTT. Its protein is CASSLARQGNTGELFF.